The sequence of this T cell receptor beta chain was determined in a study of Tregs in tolerant kidney transplant recipients. Thawed PBMCs were FACS-sorted into unstimulated CD4+CD25+CD127- regulatory T cells, CD4+CD25- non-regulatory cells, CD4 and CD8 cells. Sequencing was performed with immunoSEQ multiplex PCR; in TCRdb, only in-frame clones are kept and a portion is missing. The table records around 120,000 clones, about 90% of them present only once. Deletions cut 3 bases from V and 4 bases from J, with 13 bases between. The CDR3 spans 15 residues. Per germline, CDR1 MNHEY and CDR2 SMNVEV (reference sequence).

Sequencing was performed on CD4+ T cells from blood. This sequence joins TRBV27 and TRBJ2-1, with D unresolved. This clonotype originated in a human donor in good health. CDR3 sequence (DNA): TGTGCCAGCAGTTTTTCTAAAAACCGATACAATGAGCAGTTCTTC. This translates into CASSFSKNRYNEQFF.